This TCR beta chain was captured in a study of OX40 agonist ivuxolimab in advanced cancers. This clone appeared a single time. Its antigen is undetermined. Here immunoSEQ multiplex PCR was the method, and the copy in TCRdb shows in-frame clones only, minus some. The top ten hold about 15% of the sample, which has under 11,000 clones, more than 60% seen once. Study results and caveats: Expansion of clones was among the lowest in partial responders at 0.1-3.0 mg/kg.

Germline V CDR1 and CDR2: SGHTA, FQGTGA. The J segment lost 4 bases and the V segment lost 3 bases, leaving 9 bases of the junction unmatched. This CDR3 has 16 amino acids. Specimen: CD4+ or CD8+ T cells sorted from blood, collected in a trial of the OX40 agonist ivuxolimab. This rearrangement joins TRBV7-3 to TRBJ2-1, with 7 bases that match TRBD2. This clonotype was obtained from an adult with an advanced solid tumor such as melanoma, head and neck, liver or kidney cancer. The CDR3: CASSLAGLVGYNEQFF. The CDR3 nucleotides read TGTGCCAGCAGCTTGGCAGGACTAGTCGGGTACAATGAGCAGTTCTTC.